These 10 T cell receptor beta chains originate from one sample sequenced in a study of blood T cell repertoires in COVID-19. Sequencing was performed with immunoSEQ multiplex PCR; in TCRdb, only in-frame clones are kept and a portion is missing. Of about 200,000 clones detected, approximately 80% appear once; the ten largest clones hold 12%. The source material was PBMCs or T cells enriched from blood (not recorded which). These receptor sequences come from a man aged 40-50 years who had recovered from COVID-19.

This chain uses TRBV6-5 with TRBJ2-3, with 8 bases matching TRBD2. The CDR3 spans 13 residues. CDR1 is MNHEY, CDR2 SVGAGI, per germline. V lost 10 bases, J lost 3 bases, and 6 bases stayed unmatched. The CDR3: CATRGGLTDTQYF. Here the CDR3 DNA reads TGTGCCACTCGGGGGGGGCTGACAGATACGCAGTATTTT.

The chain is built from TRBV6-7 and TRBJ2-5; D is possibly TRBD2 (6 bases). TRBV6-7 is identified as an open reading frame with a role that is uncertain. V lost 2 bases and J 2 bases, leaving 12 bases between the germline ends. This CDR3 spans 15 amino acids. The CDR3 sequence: CASSYRGYNQETQYF. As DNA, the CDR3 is TGTGCCAGCAGTTACCGGGGGTACAATCAAGAGACCCAGTACTTC.

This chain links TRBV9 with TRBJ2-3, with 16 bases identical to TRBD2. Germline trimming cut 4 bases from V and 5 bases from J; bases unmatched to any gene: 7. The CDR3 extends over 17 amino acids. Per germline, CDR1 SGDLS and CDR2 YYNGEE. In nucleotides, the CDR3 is TGTGCCAGCAGCTCCGGGACTAGCGGGAGGGCTGGAGATACGCAGTATTTT. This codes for CASSSGTSGRAGDTQYF. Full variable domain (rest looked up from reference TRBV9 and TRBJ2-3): DSGVTQTPKHLITATGQRVTLRCSPRSGDLSVYWYQQSLDQGLQFLIQYYNGEERAKGNILERFSAQQFPDLHSELNLSSLELGDSALYFCASSSGTSGRAGDTQYFGPGTRLTVL.

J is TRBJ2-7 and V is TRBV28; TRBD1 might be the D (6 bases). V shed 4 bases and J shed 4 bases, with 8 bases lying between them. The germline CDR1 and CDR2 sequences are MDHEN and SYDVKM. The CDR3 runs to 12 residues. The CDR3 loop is CASSWGRYEQYF. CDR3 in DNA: TGTGCCAGCAGTTGGGGGCGATACGAGCAGTACTTC.

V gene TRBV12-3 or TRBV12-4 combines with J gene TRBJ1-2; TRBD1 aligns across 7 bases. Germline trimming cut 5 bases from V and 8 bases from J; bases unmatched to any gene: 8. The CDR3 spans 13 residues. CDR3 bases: TGTGCCAGCAGTCCCTCCGGGACAGTGGGCTACACCTTC. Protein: CASSPSGTVGYTF.

CDR3: CASSYGPGTGGYGYTF. DNA for the CDR3: TGTGCCAGCAGCTATGGCCCCGGGACAGGGGGTTATGGCTACACCTTC. The rearrangement links TRBV6-2 or TRBV6-3 to TRBJ1-2, with 11 bases identical to TRBD1. CDR1 and CDR2 (germline): MNHEY, SVGEGT. V shed 6 bases, J shed 5 bases, and the junction held 11 bases outside the gene matches. This CDR3 contains 16 residues.

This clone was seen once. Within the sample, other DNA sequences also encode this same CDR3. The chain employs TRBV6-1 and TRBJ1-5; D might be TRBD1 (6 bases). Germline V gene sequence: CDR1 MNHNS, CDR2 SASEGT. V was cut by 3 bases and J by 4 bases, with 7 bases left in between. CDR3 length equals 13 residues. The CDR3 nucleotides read TGTGCCAGCAGTGACAGGGGAAATCAGCCCCAGCATTTT. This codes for CASSDRGNQPQHF.

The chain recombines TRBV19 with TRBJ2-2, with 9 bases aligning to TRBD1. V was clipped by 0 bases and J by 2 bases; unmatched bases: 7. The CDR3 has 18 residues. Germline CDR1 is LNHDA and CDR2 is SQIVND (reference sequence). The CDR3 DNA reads TGTGCCAGTAGTATAGATATCTTGGGACAGGGAAACACCGGGGAGCTGTTTTTT. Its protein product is CASSIDILGQGNTGELFF.

Written as DNA, the CDR3 is TGTGCCAGCAGCTTGACAGGAATGAACACTGAAGCTTTCTTT. Residues: CASSLTGMNTEAFF. V usage is TRBV5-5 and J usage is TRBJ1-1, with a possible D match to TRBD1 (5 bases). The V gene lost 1 base and the J gene lost 0 bases, with 7 bases spanning the gap. CDR3 length equals 14 residues. Germline CDR1 is SGHKS and CDR2 is YYEKEE (reference sequence).

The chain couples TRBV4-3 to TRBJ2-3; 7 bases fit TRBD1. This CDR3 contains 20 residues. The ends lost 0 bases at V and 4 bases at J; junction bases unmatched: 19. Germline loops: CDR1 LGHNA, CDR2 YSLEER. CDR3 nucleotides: TGCGCCAGCAGCCAAGAAGGGGGAATGGGTTCCGGGACAGCAGCAGATACGCAGTATTTT. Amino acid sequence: CASSQEGGMGSGTAADTQYF.